These 20 T cell receptor beta chains were all obtained from the same sample, sequenced in a study of blood T cell repertoires in COVID-19. The protocol was immunoSEQ multiplex PCR, while the TCRdb copy is restricted to in-frame clones and leaves out a portion. The sample lists roughly 250,000 clones, around 90% occurring once. The source material was PBMCs or T cells enriched from blood (not recorded which). The receptors derive from a human donor in a cohort exposed to, infected with or recovered from COVID-19 (not recorded which). The donor label of this sample is uncertain.

The chain is built from TRBV24-1 and TRBJ1-5; D is uncertain. The CDR3 extends over 14 amino acids. The V and J ends lost 3 bases and 3 bases respectively, with 8 bases between them. Per the germline V gene, CDR1 is KGHDR and CDR2 is SFDVKD. The CDR3 DNA is TGTGCCACCAGTGATGAGGGTTTCAATCAGCCCCAGCATTTT. This gives the protein CATSDEGFNQPQHF.

J is TRBJ2-3 and V is TRBV5-1, with D perhaps matching TRBD2 (6 bases). Trimming removed 0 bases at V and 0 bases at J, with 20 bases between. Germline V gives CDR1 SGHRS, CDR2 YFSETQ. The CDR3 spans 19 residues. CDR3 nucleotides: TGCGCCAGCAGCTTGGGACCGGGTCGTGGGGGGTCTAGCACAGATACGCAGTATTTT. This sequence encodes CASSLGPGRGGSSTDTQYF.

This chain uses TRBV30 with TRBJ2-7, with 7 bases matching TRBD1. Germline V gives CDR1 GTSNPN, CDR2 SVGIG (reference sequence). V was clipped by 0 bases and J by 6 bases; unmatched bases: 14. The CDR3 has 16 residues. The chain's CDR3 is CAWSVSRTGASSEQYF. As DNA, the CDR3 is TGTGCCTGGAGTGTCTCTAGGACAGGTGCCTCGAGCGAGCAGTACTTC.

This chain joins TRBV19 and TRBJ1-5, with 7 bases identical to TRBD1. V dropped 5 bases and J dropped 4; count of bases not matched to a gene: 11. The CDR3 extends over 16 amino acids. Germline-derived CDR1 and CDR2 are LNHDA and SQIVND (reference sequence). CDR3 residues: CASSDSGTVGNQPQHF. The CDR3 nucleotides read TGTGCCAGTAGTGACTCCGGGACAGTGGGGAATCAGCCCCAGCATTTT.

The chain uses TRBV12-5 and TRBJ1-5; the D gene is possibly TRBD1 (6 bases). The CDR3 totals 16 residues. Per the germline V gene, CDR1 is LGHNT and CDR2 is FRNRAP. Trimming removed 6 bases at V and 4 bases at J, with 19 bases between. DNA of the CDR3: TGTGCTAGTGGCCTTGGCGGGGGGCGCGGGAATCAGCCCCAGCATTTT. This gives the protein CASGLGGGRGNQPQHF.

The J gene is TRBJ2-2, the V gene TRBV3-1 (or the pseudogene TRBV3-2); 12 nucleotides match TRBD1. Looked up from germline, CDR1 is LGHDT and CDR2 is YNNKEL (reference sequence). The J segment lost 0 bases and the V segment lost 5 bases, leaving 10 bases of the junction unmatched. The CDR3 is made up of 19 amino acids. The CDR3: CASSEFGTGGFANTGELFF. For the CDR3, the DNA is TGTGCCAGCAGCGAGTTCGGGACAGGGGGCTTCGCGAACACCGGGGAGCTGTTTTTT.

In this sample, this clone turned up a few times. The chain couples TRBV4-3 to TRBJ1-5; 11 nucleotides align to TRBD1. The CDR3 covers 15 residues. Germline CDR1 is LGHNA and CDR2 is YSLEER. The J segment lost 4 bases and the V segment lost 4 bases, leaving 3 bases of the junction unmatched. This CDR3 is CASSLGTGGNQPQHF. CDR3 in DNA: TGCGCCAGCAGCCTGGGGACAGGGGGGAATCAGCCCCAGCATTTT.

This sequence joins TRBV5-4 and TRBJ1-6, with a weak D call TRBD1 (6 bases). Between the trimmed V and J ends, which lost 4 bases and 7 bases, there was a span of 12 bases. CDR1 is SGHNT and CDR2 is YYREEE in the germline V gene (reference sequence). CDR3 size: 14 residues. CDR3: CASSVWTANSPLHF. CDR3 sequence (DNA): TGTGCCAGCAGCGTGTGGACAGCCAATTCACCCCTCCACTTT.

This clone was counted a single time. The chain carries TRBV4-1 and TRBJ1-2, with 9 bases fitting TRBD1. Germline V gene data show CDR1 as MGHRA and CDR2 as YSYEKL. This CDR3 has 14 amino acids. J was trimmed by 7 bases and V by 4 bases; bases with no gene match: 7. DNA of the CDR3: TGCGCCAGCAGCCTGGACAGGGGAGATGGTGGCTACACCTTC. It specifies CASSLDRGDGGYTF.

This sequence joins TRBV19 and TRBJ2-3, with TRBD2 as a possible D gene (5 bases). CDR1 LNHDA and CDR2 SQIVND come from the germline V gene (reference sequence). Trimming cost V 5 bases and J 5 bases, with 5 bases left between them. The CDR3 loop spans 11 amino acids. CDR3 loop: CASSAGDTQYF. The DNA of the CDR3 is TGTGCCAGTAGTGCGGGAGATACGCAGTATTTT. The variable domain in full, with the rest retrieved from reference TRBV19 and TRBJ2-3, is DGGITQSPKYLFRKEGQNVTLSCEQNLNHDAMYWYRQDPGQGLRLIYYSQIVNDFQKGDIAEGYSVSREKKESFPLTVTSAQKNPTAFYLCASSAGDTQYFGPGTRLTVL.

This clone was seen just once. This chain uses TRBV7-6 with TRBJ2-7; TRBD1 matches 9 bases. CDR3 size: 14 residues. Germline CDR1 is SGHVS and CDR2 is FNYEAQ. With 5 bases clipped from V and 3 bases from J, the junction kept 5 bases outside the gene matches. The CDR3 reads CASSPGTGNYEQYF. CDR3 sequence (DNA): TGTGCCAGCAGCCCCGGGACAGGGAACTACGAGCAGTACTTC.

The chain recombines TRBV9 with TRBJ1-4; D possibly corresponds to TRBD1 (5 bases). The CDR3 is 13 amino acids. The germline V and J ends were trimmed by 4 bases and 8 bases, with 12 bases remaining between them. Germline values: CDR1 SGDLS, CDR2 YYNGEE. The CDR3 DNA follows: TGTGCCAGCAGCCTAGGCGGGGGAGAAAAACTGTTTTTT. Protein product: CASSLGGGEKLFF.

V and J are TRBV12-3 or TRBV12-4 and TRBJ2-1; 9 bases agree with TRBD2. The J segment lost 8 bases and the V segment lost 7 bases, leaving 6 bases of the junction unmatched. The CDR3 length is 13 residues. CDR3 in amino acids: CASTSGELDEQFF. The CDR3 DNA is TGTGCCAGCACTAGCGGGGAATTAGATGAGCAGTTCTTC.

This clone occurred once. The rearrangement joins TRBV4-1 to TRBJ1-4, with D unresolved. This CDR3 has 15 amino acids. Germline V gene sequence: CDR1 MGHRA, CDR2 YSYEKL. Trimming left V 1 base short and J 2 bases short, with 8 bases between. The CDR3 reads CASSQVGGTNEKLFF. The CDR3 bases are TGCGCCAGCAGCCAAGTCGGAGGGACTAATGAAAAACTGTTTTTT.

The chain links TRBV9 to TRBJ2-7; 8 nucleotides agree with TRBD2. With V trimmed by 3 bases and J by 0 bases, 11 bases remained unmatched. The CDR3 extends over 17 amino acids. Germline V CDR1 and CDR2: SGDLS, YYNGEE. CDR3: CASSAPLGGGSSYEQYF. Written as DNA, the CDR3 is TGTGCCAGCAGCGCCCCTTTAGGCGGGGGGAGCTCCTACGAGCAGTACTTC. Looking up the rest from reference TRBV9 and TRBJ2-7 gives the full variable domain: DSGVTQTPKHLITATGQRVTLRCSPRSGDLSVYWYQQSLDQGLQFLIQYYNGEERAKGNILERFSAQQFPDLHSELNLSSLELGDSALYFCASSAPLGGGSSYEQYFGPGTRLTVT.

The gene calls are TRBV19 and TRBJ1-4; TRBD1 might be the D (6 bases). Trimming took off 7 bases at V and 9 bases at J, with 18 bases between the two ends. The CDR3 is 14 residues long. Germline V gene sequence: CDR1 LNHDA, CDR2 SQIVND (reference sequence). The CDR3 loop is CASNLNSGGQKLFF. CDR3 DNA: TGTGCCAGTAACCTCAACAGCGGGGGGCAAAAACTGTTTTTT.

This chain links TRBV19 with TRBJ2-5, with D possibly being TRBD2 (6 bases). Germline V gene data show CDR1 as LNHDA and CDR2 as SQIVND (reference sequence). V lost 9 bases to trimming and J lost 0 bases, with 8 bases between them. This CDR3 has 12 amino acids. The CDR3 sequence is CASRGDQETQYF. The CDR3 nucleotides read TGTGCCAGCCGCGGGGACCAAGAGACCCAGTACTTC.

The chain uses TRBV6-2 or TRBV6-3 and TRBJ1-2, with D perhaps TRBD1 (6 bases). The V and J ends lost 5 bases and 7 bases respectively, with 20 bases between them. The CDR3 extends over 15 amino acids. The germline V gene encodes CDR1 MNHEY and CDR2 SVGEGT. The CDR3 region is CASSAGQSADFGYTF. The CDR3 DNA reads TGTGCCAGCAGTGCTGGACAGTCAGCCGATTTTGGCTACACCTTC.

V usage is TRBV29-1 and J usage is TRBJ2-1, with TRBD1 as a possible D gene (6 bases). The CDR3 sequence is 13 residues long. Germline CDR1 is SQVTM and CDR2 is ANQGSEA. Deletions cut 7 bases from V and 4 bases from J, with 14 bases between. DNA of the CDR3: TGCAGCGCCGGGACAAGGACTTACAATGAGCAGTTCTTC. It codes for CSAGTRTYNEQFF.

V is TRBV18 and J is TRBJ2-3; TRBD2 might be the D (7 bases). Trimming took 0 bases from V and 2 from J, leaving 12 bases between them. Germline V gives CDR1 KGHSH, CDR2 LQKENI. The CDR3 runs 16 residues. The CDR3 coding sequence is TGTGCCAGCTCACCACCGGGGCGGGGGCCCACAGATACGCAGTATTTT. It translates to CASSPPGRGPTDTQYF. The whole variable domain, remainder taken from reference TRBV18 and TRBJ2-3, is NAGVMQNPRHLVRRRGQEARLRCSPMKGHSHVYWYRQLPEEGLKFMVYLQKENIIDESGMPKERFSAEFPKEGPSILRIQQVVRGDSAAYFCASSPPGRGPTDTQYFGPGTRLTVL.